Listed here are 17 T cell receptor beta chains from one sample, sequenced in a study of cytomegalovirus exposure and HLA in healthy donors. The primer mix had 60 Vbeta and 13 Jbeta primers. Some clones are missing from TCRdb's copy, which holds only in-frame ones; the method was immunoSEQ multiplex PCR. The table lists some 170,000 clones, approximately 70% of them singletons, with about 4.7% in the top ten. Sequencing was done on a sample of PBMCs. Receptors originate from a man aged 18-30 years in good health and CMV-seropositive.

In DNA, the CDR3 is TGCGCCAGCAGCTTGGGTACGGGGACGAACACCGGGGAGCTGTTTTTT. Its protein is CASSLGTGTNTGELFF. The chain recombines TRBV5-1 with TRBJ2-2, with D tentatively TRBD2 (5 bases). Per the germline V gene, CDR1 is SGHRS and CDR2 is YFSETQ. This CDR3 has 16 residues. The ends were cut back, 0 bases at V and 0 bases at J, with 9 bases in the middle.

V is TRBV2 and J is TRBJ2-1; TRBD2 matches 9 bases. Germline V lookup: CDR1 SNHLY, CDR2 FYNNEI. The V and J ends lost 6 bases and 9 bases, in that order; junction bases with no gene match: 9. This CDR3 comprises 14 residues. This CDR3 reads CASRNSGGGTEQFF. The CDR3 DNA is TGTGCCAGCAGGAATAGCGGGGGTGGTACTGAGCAGTTCTTC.

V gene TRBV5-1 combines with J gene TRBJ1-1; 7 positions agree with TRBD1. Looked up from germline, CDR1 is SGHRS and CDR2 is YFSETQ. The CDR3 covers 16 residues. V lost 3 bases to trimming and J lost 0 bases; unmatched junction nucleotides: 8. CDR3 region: CASSWGDSPMNTEAFF. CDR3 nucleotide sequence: TGCGCCAGCAGCTGGGGGGACAGCCCTATGAACACTGAAGCTTTCTTT. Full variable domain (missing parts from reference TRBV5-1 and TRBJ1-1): KAGVTQTPRYLIKTRGQQVTLSCSPISGHRSVSWYQQTPGQGLQFLFEYFSETQRNKGNFPGRFSGRQFSNSRSEMNVSTLELGDSALYLCASSWGDSPMNTEAFFGQGTRLTVV.

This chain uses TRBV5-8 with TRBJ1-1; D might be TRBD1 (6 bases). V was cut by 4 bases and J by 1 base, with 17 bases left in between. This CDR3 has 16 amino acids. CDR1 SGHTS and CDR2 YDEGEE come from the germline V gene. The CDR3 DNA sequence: TGTGCCAGCAGCCCCTTAGGACGCAGGGGGAACACTGAAGCTTTCTTT. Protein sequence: CASSPLGRRGNTEAFF. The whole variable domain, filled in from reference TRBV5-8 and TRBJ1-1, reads EAGVTQSPTHLIKTRGQQATLRCSPISGHTSVYWYQQALGLGLQFLLWYDEGEERNRGNFPPRFSGRQFPNYSSELNVNALELEDSALYLCASSPLGRRGNTEAFFGQGTRLTVV.

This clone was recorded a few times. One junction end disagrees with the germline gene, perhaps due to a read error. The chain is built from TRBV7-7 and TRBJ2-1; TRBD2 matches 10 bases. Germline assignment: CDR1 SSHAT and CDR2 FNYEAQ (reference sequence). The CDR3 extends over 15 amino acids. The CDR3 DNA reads TGTGCTAGCAGCCCGAGCGGGGGGGGCTACAATGAGCAGTTCTTC. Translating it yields CASSPSGGGYNEQFF.

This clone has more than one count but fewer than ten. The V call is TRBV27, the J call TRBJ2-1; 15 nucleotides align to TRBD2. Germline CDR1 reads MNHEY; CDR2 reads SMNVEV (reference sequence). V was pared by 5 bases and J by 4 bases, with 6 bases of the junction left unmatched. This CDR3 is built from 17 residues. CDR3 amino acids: CASSPWTSGGAYNEQFF. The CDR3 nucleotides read TGTGCCAGCAGTCCTTGGACTAGCGGGGGGGCATACAATGAGCAGTTCTTC.

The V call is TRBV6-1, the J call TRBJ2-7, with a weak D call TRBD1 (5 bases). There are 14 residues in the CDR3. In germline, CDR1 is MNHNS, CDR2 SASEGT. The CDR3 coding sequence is TGTGCCAGCAGTGAACGACTGGACATCTACGTGCAGTACGTC. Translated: CASSERLDIYVQYV.

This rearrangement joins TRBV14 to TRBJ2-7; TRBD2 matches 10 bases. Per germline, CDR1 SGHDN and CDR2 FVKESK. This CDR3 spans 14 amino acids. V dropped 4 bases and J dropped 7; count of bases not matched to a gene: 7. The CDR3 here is CASSRGLAGVEQYV. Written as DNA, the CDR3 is TGTGCCAGCAGCCGGGGTCTAGCGGGAGTGGAGCAGTACGTC.

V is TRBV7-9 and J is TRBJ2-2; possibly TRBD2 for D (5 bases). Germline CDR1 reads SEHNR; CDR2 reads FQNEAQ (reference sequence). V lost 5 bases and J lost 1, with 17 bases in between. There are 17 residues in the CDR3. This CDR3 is CASSLRGGPGNTGELFF. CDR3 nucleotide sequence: TGTGCCAGCAGCCTCCGAGGAGGTCCGGGGAACACCGGGGAGCTGTTTTTT.

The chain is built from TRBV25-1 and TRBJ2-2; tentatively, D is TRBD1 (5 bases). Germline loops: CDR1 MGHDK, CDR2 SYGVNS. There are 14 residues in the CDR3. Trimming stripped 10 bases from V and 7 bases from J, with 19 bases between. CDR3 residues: CATGQGSLVGELFF. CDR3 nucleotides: TGTGCCACCGGGCAGGGAAGTTTGGTCGGGGAGCTGTTTTTT.

The CDR3 spells CASSSQRVGHNEQFF. CDR3 nucleotides: TGTGCCAGCAGCTCCCAGCGGGTAGGACACAATGAGCAGTTCTTC. This rearrangement joins TRBV7-8 to TRBJ2-1; maybe TRBD2 (6 bases). This CDR3 has 15 amino acids. Germline loops: CDR1 SGHVS, CDR2 FQNEAQ. The germline V and J ends were trimmed by 4 bases and 5 bases, with 15 bases remaining between them. Together with reference TRBV7-8 and TRBJ2-1, the CDR3 gives the full variable domain: GAGVSQSPRYKVAKRGQDVALRCDPISGHVSLFWYQQALGQGPEFLTYFQNEAQLDKSGLPSDRFFAERPEGSVSTLKIQRTQQEDSAVYLCASSSQRVGHNEQFFGPGTRLTVL.

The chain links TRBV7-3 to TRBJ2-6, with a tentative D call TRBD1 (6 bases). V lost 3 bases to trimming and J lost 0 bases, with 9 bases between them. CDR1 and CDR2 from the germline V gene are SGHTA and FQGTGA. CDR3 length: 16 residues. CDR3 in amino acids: CASSLGADSGANVLTF. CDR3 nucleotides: TGTGCCAGCAGCTTGGGGGCGGACTCTGGGGCCAACGTCCTGACTTTC.

Here the CDR3 reads CASSRGGSQDQPQHF. Written as DNA, the CDR3 is TGCGCCAGCAGCCGCGGGGGCAGTCAGGATCAGCCCCAGCATTTT. The J gene is TRBJ1-5, the V gene TRBV5-1; possible D gene TRBD1, 6 bases. The germline V gene has CDR1 SGHRS and CDR2 YFSETQ. The V gene lost 4 bases and the J gene lost 5 bases, with 16 bases spanning the gap. The CDR3 is 15 residues long.

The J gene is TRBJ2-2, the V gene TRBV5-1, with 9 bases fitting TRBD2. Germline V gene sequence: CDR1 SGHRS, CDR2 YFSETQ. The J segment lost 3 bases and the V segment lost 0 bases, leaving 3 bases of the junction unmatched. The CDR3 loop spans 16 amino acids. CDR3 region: CASSLDSGRDTGELFF. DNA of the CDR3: TGCGCCAGCAGCTTGGATAGCGGGAGAGACACCGGGGAGCTGTTTTTT.

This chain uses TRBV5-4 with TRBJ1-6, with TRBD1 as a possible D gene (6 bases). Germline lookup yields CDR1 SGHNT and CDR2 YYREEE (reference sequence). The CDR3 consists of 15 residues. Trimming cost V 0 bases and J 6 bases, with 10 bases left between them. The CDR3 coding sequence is TGTGCCAGCAGCTTGGGCAGGGGCAGTAATTCACCCCTCCACTTT. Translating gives CASSLGRGSNSPLHF.

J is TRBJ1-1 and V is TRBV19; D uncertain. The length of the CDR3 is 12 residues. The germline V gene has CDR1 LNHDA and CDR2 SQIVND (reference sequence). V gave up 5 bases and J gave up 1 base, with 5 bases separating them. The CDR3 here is CASSFSNTEAFF. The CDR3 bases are TGTGCCAGTAGTTTCTCGAACACTGAAGCTTTCTTT. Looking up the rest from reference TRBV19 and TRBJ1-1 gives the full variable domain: DGGITQSPKYLFRKEGQNVTLSCEQNLNHDAMYWYRQDPGQGLRLIYYSQIVNDFQKGDIAEGYSVSREKKESFPLTVTSAQKNPTAFYLCASSFSNTEAFFGQGTRLTVV.

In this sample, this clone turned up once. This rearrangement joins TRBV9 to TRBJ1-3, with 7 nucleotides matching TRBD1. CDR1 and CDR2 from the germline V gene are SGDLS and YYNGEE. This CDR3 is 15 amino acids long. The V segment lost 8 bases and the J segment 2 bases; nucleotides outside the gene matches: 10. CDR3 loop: CASGPGGIAGNTIYF. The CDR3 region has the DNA TGTGCCAGTGGTCCAGGGGGAATCGCTGGAAACACCATATATTTT.